This TCR beta chain emerged from a study of molecular identifiers for immune sequencing clone quantification. Study outcomes and limitations: Spiked Jurkat TCR RNA equivalent to one cell was reportedly detectable in 800,000 to 1,000,000 naive cells. Under 1% of molecules in naive cells, but over 98% of effector molecules, belonged to clones above 20 RNA copies.

Preparation of the bulk TCR libraries relied on previously described methods and listed TCR primers. A single record per CDR3 protein comes from TCRdb applying MiXCR to the PCR reads. In the table there are nearly 55,000 distinct CDR3 sequences, about a third of which are singletons. Researchers sorted naive CD8 T cells as cells that were CD8+CD4-CCR7+CD45RA+. At least ten counts were recorded for this clonotype. Its specificity is not known. There are 18 residues in the CDR3. Trimming took 1 base from V and 1 from J, leaving 14 bases between them. The germline V gene encodes CDR1 SGHVS and CDR2 FNYEAQ.

This rearrangement joins TRBV7-6 to TRBJ2-6; D gene uncertain. The clonotype comes from a human donor in good health. Some libraries in this study had Jurkat cell RNA spiked in. The sample consisted of naive CD8+ T cells from blood, with Jurkat cell RNA spiked in. The subset: FACS-sorted CD8+CD4-CCR7+CD45RA+ naive T cells. In DNA form, the CDR3 reads TGTGCCAGCAGCTTAGAGGGTGACTTGAGGTCTGGGGCCAACGTCCTGACTTTC. Protein: CASSLEGDLRSGANVLTF.